The 12 T cell receptor beta chains presented below share a single source sample, sequenced in a study of lymphopenia after photon versus proton radiotherapy. Only in-frame clones appear in the TCRdb table, and some are missing; sequencing was by immunoSEQ multiplex PCR. The repertoire holds about 68,000 clones, with roughly 91% as singletons. Specimen: peripheral blood, collected from a patient treated with photon-based radiotherapy. These receptors were taken from a woman aged 70-85 years with pancreatic cancer.

This clone was found once. The chain uses TRBV27 and TRBJ2-7; the match to TRBD1 covers 7 bases. V shed 1 base, J shed 3 bases, and the junction held 3 bases outside the gene matches. Germline-derived CDR1 and CDR2 are MNHEY and SMNVEV (reference sequence). There are 14 residues in the CDR3. CDR3 sequence: CASSLWGQFYEQYF. The CDR3 DNA reads as TGTGCCAGCAGTTTATGGGGACAGTTCTACGAGCAGTACTTC.

This sequence joins TRBV19 and TRBJ1-4; D is possibly TRBD1 (5 bases). The V end lost 6 bases, the J end lost 10 bases, and 21 bases lay between the germline ends. This CDR3 is built from 15 residues. Per the germline V gene, CDR1 is LNHDA and CDR2 is SQIVND (reference sequence). The CDR3 region has the DNA TGTGCCAGTAGGACCCGGACACCCTCAGTTGGAAAACTGTTTTTT. Its protein product is CASRTRTPSVGKLFF.

This chain uses TRBV4-1 with TRBJ2-2, with 9 bases matching TRBD2. The CDR3 has 18 residues. The V gene's germline CDR1 is MGHRA and CDR2 YSYEKL. Trimming cost V 0 bases and J 1 base; bases outside gene matches: 6. The chain's CDR3 is CASSQEGGAGGNTGELFF. The CDR3 region has the DNA TGCGCCAGCAGCCAAGAGGGCGGAGCGGGAGGGAACACCGGGGAGCTGTTTTTT.

The J gene is TRBJ1-4, the V gene TRBV2; D not resolved. Germline-derived CDR1 and CDR2 are SNHLY and FYNNEI. The CDR3 sequence is 13 residues long. V lost 1 base, J lost 7 bases, and 7 bases lay in between. The CDR3 DNA follows: TGTGCCAGCAGTGAAGACAGTCCTGAAAAACTGTTTTTT. Translation gives CASSEDSPEKLFF.

The rearrangement uses TRBV7-8 and TRBJ2-2; D is possibly TRBD2 (6 bases). This CDR3 region has 15 residues. Germline-derived CDR1 and CDR2 are SGHVS and FQNEAQ. The V end lost 5 bases, the J end lost 0 bases, and 10 bases lay between the germline ends. CDR3 coding DNA: TGTGCCAGCAGCGTCGGGAGCACGAACACCGGGGAGCTGTTTTTT. It yields the protein CASSVGSTNTGELFF.

This clone appeared a few times. The chain uses TRBV28 and TRBJ2-7; 8 bases align to TRBD2. Per the germline V gene, CDR1 is MDHEN and CDR2 is SYDVKM. The CDR3 runs 13 residues. The J segment lost 1 base and the V segment lost 8 bases, leaving 4 bases of the junction unmatched. The CDR3 loop is CASSGGFSYEQYF. The CDR3 bases are TGTGCCAGCTCGGGAGGGTTTTCCTACGAGCAGTACTTC.

The chain joins TRBV28 to TRBJ2-3; D may be TRBD1 (7 bases). CDR3 length: 14 amino acids. V was cut by 9 bases and J by 0 bases, with 13 bases left in between. CDR1 is MDHEN and CDR2 is SYDVKM in the germline V gene. The CDR3 is CASGGGGSTDTQYF. CDR3 nucleotide sequence: TGTGCCAGTGGAGGGGGCGGTAGCACAGATACGCAGTATTTT.

CDR3 bases: TGTGCCAGCAGTTCCATGACTAGCCAAACCTACGAGCAGTACTTC. Translated: CASSSMTSQTYEQYF. The genes are TRBV28 and TRBJ2-7; 7 bases fit TRBD2. The V segment lost 4 bases and the J segment 2 bases; nucleotides outside the gene matches: 8. The CDR3 runs to 15 residues. Germline values: CDR1 MDHEN, CDR2 SYDVKM.

V gene TRBV9 combines with J gene TRBJ1-1, with D unclear. In germline, CDR1 is SGDLS, CDR2 YYNGEE. The germline V and J ends were trimmed by 2 bases and 1 base, with 6 bases remaining between them. The CDR3 spans 13 residues. CDR3 in amino acids: CASSVGRNTEAFF. The CDR3 DNA reads as TGTGCCAGCAGCGTTGGCAGGAACACTGAAGCTTTCTTT.

This chain links TRBV6-5 with TRBJ1-1; D ambiguous. The germline V and J ends were trimmed by 2 bases and 8 bases, with 12 bases remaining between them. CDR1 is MNHEY and CDR2 is SVGAGI in the germline V gene. The CDR3 runs to 13 residues. The CDR3 coding sequence is TGTGCCAGCAGTTACCCGTCCAACGGAGAAGCTTTCTTT. This sequence encodes CASSYPSNGEAFF.

This clone was seen just once. V gene TRBV7-2 combines with J gene TRBJ1-4, with a tentative D call TRBD1 (6 bases). CDR1 and CDR2 (germline): SGHTA, FQGNSA. V dropped 5 bases and J dropped 0 bases, with 10 bases sitting between them. The CDR3 is 15 amino acids. CDR3 DNA: TGTGCCAGCAGCAAAACAGGGCCAACTAATGAAAAACTGTTTTTT. It specifies CASSKTGPTNEKLFF.

The chain couples TRBV2 to TRBJ2-2; TRBD1 matches 8 bases. CDR3 length equals 15 residues. The germline V gene has CDR1 SNHLY and CDR2 FYNNEI. The V and J ends lost 8 bases and 0 bases, in that order; junction bases with no gene match: 5. CDR3 in DNA: TGTGCCAGCCAAGGACAGGGCCCGAACACCGGGGAGCTGTTTTTT. Amino acid sequence: CASQGQGPNTGELFF. Drawing the rest from reference TRBV2 and TRBJ2-2, the complete variable domain is EPEVTQTPSHQVTQMGQEVILRCVPISNHLYFYWYRQILGQKVEFLVSFYNNEISEKSEIFDDQFSVERPDGSNFTLKIRSTKLEDSAMYFCASQGQGPNTGELFFGEGSRLTVL.